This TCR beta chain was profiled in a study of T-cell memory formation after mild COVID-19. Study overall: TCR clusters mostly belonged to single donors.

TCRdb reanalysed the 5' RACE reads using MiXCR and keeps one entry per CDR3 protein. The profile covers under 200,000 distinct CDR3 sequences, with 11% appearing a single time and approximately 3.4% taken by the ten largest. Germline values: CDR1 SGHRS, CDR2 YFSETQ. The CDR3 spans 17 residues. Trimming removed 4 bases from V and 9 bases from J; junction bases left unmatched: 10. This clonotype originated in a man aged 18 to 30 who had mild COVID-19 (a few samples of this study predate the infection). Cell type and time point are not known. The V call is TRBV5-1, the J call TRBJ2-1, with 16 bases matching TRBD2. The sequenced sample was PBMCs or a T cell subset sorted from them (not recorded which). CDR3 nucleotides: TGCGCCAGCAGCCCGGGACTAGCGGGGGGGCTTTCTCCTGAGCAGTTCTTC. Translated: CASSPGLAGGLSPEQFF.